Listed below are T cell receptor beta chains from one sample, sequenced in a study of low-dose radiotherapy and immunotherapy resistance in tumors. TCRdb re-analysed the reads in MiXCR, keeping a single row per CDR3 protein. The sample has about 82,000 distinct CDR3 sequences; approximately 20% are singletons. Sample: PBMCs, taken before treatment. These receptors originate from a male donor with prostate cancer. CDR3s include the opening cysteine and the closing phenylalanine or tryptophan. D genes are given only for firm matches. Clone size is not always given. Where it is, it says once, few, many or a class for expanded clones.

CDR3 protein: CATKSQFSFIQNQFNTGELFF; CDR3 DNA: TGTGCCACCAAAAGCCAGTTCTCGTTTATCCAAAACCAATTTAACACCGGGGAGCTGTTTTTT; clone size: many; CDR3 length: 21; V gene: TRBV18; D gene: -; J gene: TRBJ2-2
CDR3 protein: CASSYSKPLKASYGYTF; CDR3 DNA: TGTGCCAGCAGTTACTCGAAACCCCTTAAGGCTAGCTATGGCTACACCTTC; clone size: many; CDR3 length: 17; V gene: TRBV6-8; D gene: -; J gene: TRBJ1-2
CDR3 protein: CASSRSGGADTQYF; CDR3 DNA: TGTGCCAGCAGCCGTAGCGGGGGGGCAGATACGCAGTATTTT; clone size: many; CDR3 length: 14; V gene: TRBV7-2; D gene: TRBD2; J gene: TRBJ2-3
CDR3 protein: CASSSDVGYNEQFF; CDR3 DNA: TGCGCCAGCAGCTCAGACGTGGGGTACAATGAGCAGTTCTTC; clone size: many; CDR3 length: 14; V gene: TRBV5-1; D gene: -; J gene: TRBJ2-1
CDR3 protein: CASSLRTGTYEQYF; CDR3 DNA: TGTGCCAGCAGCTTAAGGACAGGGACTTACGAGCAGTACTTC; clone size: many; CDR3 length: 14; V gene: TRBV2; D gene: TRBD1; J gene: TRBJ2-7
CDR3 protein: CASSSETRMFF; CDR3 DNA: TGTGCCAGCAGCTCGGAGACAAGAATGTTTTTT; clone size: -; CDR3 length: 11; V gene: TRBV7-9; D gene: -; J gene: TRBJ1-4
CDR3 protein: CASSRQGVYTEAFF; CDR3 DNA: TGTGCCAGCAGCCGACAGGGGGTCTACACTGAAGCTTTCTTT; clone size: many; CDR3 length: 14; V gene: TRBV14; D gene: TRBD1; J gene: TRBJ1-1
CDR3 protein: CASSQENRGVFLEAFF; CDR3 DNA: TGCGCCAGCAGCCAAGAAAACAGGGGGGTTTTTCTTGAAGCTTTCTTT; clone size: many; CDR3 length: 16; V gene: TRBV4-1; D gene: TRBD1; J gene: TRBJ1-1
CDR3 protein: CASSLDDRGSNGYTF; CDR3 DNA: TGTGCCAGCAGCTTAGACGACAGGGGGTCGAATGGCTACACCTTC; clone size: many; CDR3 length: 15; V gene: TRBV7-8; D gene: TRBD1; J gene: TRBJ1-2
CDR3 protein: CASRGTSGSFYNEQFF; CDR3 DNA: TGTGCCAGCAGGGGGACTAGCGGGAGTTTTTACAATGAGCAGTTCTTC; clone size: few; CDR3 length: 16; V gene: TRBV6-1; D gene: TRBD2; J gene: TRBJ2-1
CDR3 protein: CASSPAGTTLTSNQPQHF; CDR3 DNA: TGTGCCAGCAGCCCTGCCGGGACAACGCTGACTAGCAATCAGCCCCAGCATTTT; clone size: many; CDR3 length: 18; V gene: TRBV28; D gene: -; J gene: TRBJ1-5
CDR3 protein: CATEAGTDTQYF; CDR3 DNA: TGTGCCACGGAAGCGGGAACAGATACGCAGTATTTT; clone size: -; CDR3 length: 12; V gene: TRBV6-1; D gene: TRBD2; J gene: TRBJ2-3
CDR3 protein: CATSGLAGGLGTQYF; CDR3 DNA: TGTGCCACCAGTGGGCTAGCGGGAGGCCTGGGGACGCAGTATTTT; clone size: many; CDR3 length: 15; V gene: TRBV24-1; D gene: TRBD2; J gene: TRBJ2-3
CDR3 protein: CATSDLVASSDSYNEQFF; CDR3 DNA: TGTGCCACCAGTGATTTGGTTGCGTCTAGCGACTCCTACAATGAGCAGTTCTTC; clone size: -; CDR3 length: 18; V gene: TRBV24-1; D gene: -; J gene: TRBJ2-1
CDR3 protein: CASSYSPGQRPNTEAFF; CDR3 DNA: TGTGCCAGCAGTTACTCCCCGGGACAAAGGCCGAACACTGAAGCTTTCTTT; clone size: many; CDR3 length: 17; V gene: TRBV6-6; D gene: -; J gene: TRBJ1-1
CDR3 protein: CASSQGTANTEAFF; CDR3 DNA: TGCGCCAGCAGCCAAGGGACAGCTAACACTGAAGCTTTCTTT; clone size: many; CDR3 length: 14; V gene: TRBV3-1; D gene: TRBD1; J gene: TRBJ1-1
CDR3 protein: CASSLATGHYGYTF; CDR3 DNA: TGCGCCAGCAGCTTGGCCACGGGGCACTATGGCTACACCTTC; clone size: many; CDR3 length: 14; V gene: TRBV5-1; D gene: -; J gene: TRBJ1-2
CDR3 protein: CASSVEGLAGGQTQYF; CDR3 DNA: TGTGCCAGCAGCGTCGAGGGACTAGCGGGGGGACAGACCCAGTACTTC; clone size: many; CDR3 length: 16; V gene: TRBV7-2; D gene: TRBD2; J gene: TRBJ2-5
CDR3 protein: CASSPAGQATGELFF; CDR3 DNA: TGCGCCAGCAGTCCCGCGGGCCAAGCCACCGGGGAGCTGTTTTTT; clone size: many; CDR3 length: 15; V gene: TRBV5-1; D gene: -; J gene: TRBJ2-2
CDR3 protein: CASSYSQEQFF; CDR3 DNA: TGTGCCAGCAGTTACTCCCAAGAGCAGTTCTTC; clone size: many; CDR3 length: 11; V gene: TRBV6-5; D gene: -; J gene: TRBJ2-1
CDR3 protein: CASSKTGLGRDEQYF; CDR3 DNA: TGTGCCAGCAGTAAAACGGGGCTGGGGCGGGACGAGCAGTACTTC; clone size: many; CDR3 length: 15; V gene: TRBV5-6; D gene: -; J gene: TRBJ2-7
CDR3 protein: CASSESPSGNTGELFF; CDR3 DNA: TGCGCCAGCAGTGAGTCGCCTAGCGGCAACACCGGGGAGCTGTTTTTT; clone size: many; CDR3 length: 16; V gene: TRBV10-2; D gene: TRBD2; J gene: TRBJ2-2
CDR3 protein: CSTDDAENIQYF; CDR3 DNA: TGCAGCACGGACGACGCAGAAAACATTCAGTACTTC; clone size: many; CDR3 length: 12; V gene: TRBV20-1; D gene: -; J gene: TRBJ2-4
CDR3 protein: CAWSTPHRVSTEAFF; CDR3 DNA: TGTGCCTGGAGTACACCCCACAGGGTGTCCACTGAAGCTTTCTTT; clone size: many; CDR3 length: 15; V gene: TRBV30; D gene: -; J gene: TRBJ1-1
CDR3 protein: CASSKAFEGRETQYF; CDR3 DNA: TGTGCCAGCAGCAAAGCTTTCGAAGGTAGAGAGACCCAGTACTTC; clone size: -; CDR3 length: 15; V gene: TRBV21-1; D gene: -; J gene: TRBJ2-5
CDR3 protein: CASTLRRTGSFSEQYF; CDR3 DNA: TGTGCCAGCACCCTCCGCAGGACAGGGTCTTTTTCCGAGCAGTACTTC; clone size: few; CDR3 length: 16; V gene: TRBV27; D gene: TRBD1; J gene: TRBJ2-7
CDR3 protein: CASSLSKQETQYF; CDR3 DNA: TGTGCCAGCAGCTTATCCAAGCAAGAGACCCAGTACTTC; clone size: many; CDR3 length: 13; V gene: TRBV7-2; D gene: -; J gene: TRBJ2-5
CDR3 protein: CASSLGFDRAHTQYF; CDR3 DNA: TGTGCCAGCAGCCTGGGGTTCGACAGGGCGCATACGCAGTATTTT; clone size: -; CDR3 length: 15; V gene: TRBV7-2; D gene: TRBD1; J gene: TRBJ2-3
CDR3 protein: CASYLGGQGKNEQFF; CDR3 DNA: TGCGCCAGCTATTTGGGGGGACAGGGCAAAAATGAGCAGTTCTTC; clone size: many; CDR3 length: 15; V gene: TRBV5-1; D gene: TRBD1; J gene: TRBJ2-1
CDR3 protein: CATSRGASTYGYTF; CDR3 DNA: TGTGCCACCAGCAGAGGGGCGAGTACATATGGCTACACCTTC; clone size: many; CDR3 length: 14; V gene: TRBV15; D gene: -; J gene: TRBJ1-2
CDR3 protein: CASTPWGHSNTGELFF; CDR3 DNA: TGTGCCAGTACCCCCTGGGGACATTCGAACACCGGGGAGCTGTTTTTT; clone size: many; CDR3 length: 16; V gene: TRBV19; D gene: -; J gene: TRBJ2-2
CDR3 protein: CASSDLGQVEAFF; CDR3 DNA: TGTGCCAGCAGTGACCTGGGACAGGTCGAGGCTTTCTTT; clone size: many; CDR3 length: 13; V gene: TRBV6-2/TRBV6-3; D gene: TRBD1; J gene: TRBJ1-1
CDR3 protein: CASLRDSQETQYF; CDR3 DNA: TGTGCCAGCTTAAGGGACAGCCAAGAGACCCAGTACTTC; clone size: many; CDR3 length: 13; V gene: TRBV7-9; D gene: TRBD1; J gene: TRBJ2-5
CDR3 protein: CAISKGLAGDEQFF; CDR3 DNA: TGTGCCATCAGTAAGGGACTAGCGGGAGACGAGCAGTTCTTC; clone size: many; CDR3 length: 14; V gene: TRBV10-3; D gene: TRBD2; J gene: TRBJ2-1
CDR3 protein: CSVAGTSGASTDTQYF; CDR3 DNA: TGCAGCGTCGCTGGGACTAGCGGAGCTAGCACAGATACGCAGTATTTT; clone size: many; CDR3 length: 16; V gene: TRBV29-1; D gene: TRBD2; J gene: TRBJ2-3
CDR3 protein: CASSLDGGSPGELFF; CDR3 DNA: TGCGCCAGCAGCTTGGACGGGGGTAGCCCCGGGGAGCTGTTTTTT; clone size: many; CDR3 length: 15; V gene: TRBV5-1; D gene: -; J gene: TRBJ2-2
CDR3 protein: CSGAPERGLDTQYF; CDR3 DNA: TGCAGCGGAGCCCCAGAGCGGGGTCTAGATACGCAGTATTTT; clone size: many; CDR3 length: 14; V gene: TRBV20-1; D gene: TRBD2; J gene: TRBJ2-3
CDR3 protein: CSARDGESSYEQYF; CDR3 DNA: TGCAGTGCCCGCGACGGGGAGAGTTCCTACGAGCAGTACTTC; clone size: many; CDR3 length: 14; V gene: TRBV20-1; D gene: -; J gene: TRBJ2-7
CDR3 protein: CSAKLPGHVYEQYF; CDR3 DNA: TGCAGTGCAAAGCTGCCGGGACACGTCTACGAGCAGTACTTC; clone size: many; CDR3 length: 14; V gene: TRBV20-1; D gene: -; J gene: TRBJ2-7
CDR3 protein: CASSFGTGTSSTDTQYF; CDR3 DNA: TGCGCCAGCAGCTTCGGGACAGGGACATCTAGCACAGATACGCAGTATTTT; clone size: many; CDR3 length: 17; V gene: TRBV5-1; D gene: TRBD1; J gene: TRBJ2-3
CDR3 protein: CASSQADRGSYEQYF; CDR3 DNA: TGTGCCAGCAGCCAAGCAGACAGGGGGTCCTACGAGCAGTACTTC; clone size: many; CDR3 length: 15; V gene: TRBV3-1; D gene: TRBD1; J gene: TRBJ2-7
CDR3 protein: CASSLAEVGRTNTGELFF; CDR3 DNA: TGTGCCAGCAGCTTAGCGGAGGTGGGGCGTACGAACACCGGGGAGCTGTTTTTT; clone size: many; CDR3 length: 18; V gene: TRBV7-2; D gene: -; J gene: TRBJ2-2
CDR3 protein: CATMLGVSNTGELFF; CDR3 DNA: TGTGCCACCATGTTAGGGGTATCGAACACCGGGGAGCTGTTTTTT; clone size: many; CDR3 length: 15; V gene: TRBV19; D gene: -; J gene: TRBJ2-2
CDR3 protein: CASSLAANTEAFF; CDR3 DNA: TGCGCCAGCAGCTTGGCAGCGAACACTGAAGCTTTCTTT; clone size: many; CDR3 length: 13; V gene: TRBV5-1; D gene: -; J gene: TRBJ1-1
CDR3 protein: CASSIYITRGPEAFF; CDR3 DNA: TGTGCCAGCAGCATATACATAACCCGGGGCCCTGAAGCTTTCTTT; clone size: many; CDR3 length: 15; V gene: TRBV7-8; D gene: -; J gene: TRBJ1-1
CDR3 protein: CASSLVSAGGFADTQYF; CDR3 DNA: TGTGCCAGCAGTCTGGTCTCAGCGGGAGGGTTCGCAGATACGCAGTATTTT; clone size: many; CDR3 length: 17; V gene: TRBV28; D gene: TRBD2; J gene: TRBJ2-3
CDR3 protein: CSARDGFGNQPQHF; CDR3 DNA: TGCAGTGCTAGAGACGGGTTCGGCAATCAGCCCCAGCATTTT; clone size: many; CDR3 length: 14; V gene: TRBV20-1; D gene: -; J gene: TRBJ1-5